Below, 18 T cell receptor beta chains from the same sample are listed, as sequenced in a study of T cells in Graves' hyperthyroidism and ophthalmopathy. Amplification targeted TCR beta CDR3 regions from RNA transcripts. Researchers ran a first-round RT-PCR on the TCR CDR3 using the HTBI primer set. TCRdb processed the multiplex PCR reads anew with MiXCR; each CDR3 protein has one entry. The sample records hundreds of thousands of distinct CDR3 sequences, roughly 15% being singletons. Specimen: blood. The receptor source for this set is a woman aged 50 to 60 with Graves' ophthalmopathy.

Only a few counts were recorded for this clonotype. This chain uses TRBV12-5 with TRBJ1-1; TRBD1 might be the D (5 bases). The germline CDR1 and CDR2 sequences are LGHNT and FRNRAP. This CDR3 is 13 amino acids long. The ends were cut back, 7 bases at V and 8 bases at J, with 17 bases in the middle. Here the CDR3 DNA reads TGTGCTAGTGCGGGGCGGGGATTTGAAGAAGCTTTCTTT. This sequence encodes CASAGRGFEEAFF. The whole variable domain, filled in from reference TRBV12-5 and TRBJ1-1, reads DARVTQTPRHKVTEMGQEVTMRCQPILGHNTVFWYRQTMMQGLELLAYFRNRAPLDDSGMPKDRFSAEMPDATLATLKIQPSEPRDSAVYFCASAGRGFEEAFFGQGTRLTVV.

Ten or more counts support this clonotype. V and J are TRBV6-1 and TRBJ1-2; TRBD1 matches at 9 bases. CDR3 length: 13 residues. Looked up from germline, CDR1 is MNHNS and CDR2 is SASEGT. The junction had 7 bases not matched to a gene; V was cut back by 6 bases and J by 8 bases. The CDR3: CASRSRTGEGYTF. The CDR3 DNA reads TGTGCCAGCAGATCCCGGACAGGGGAAGGCTACACCTTC.

This clonotype has ten or more counts. This chain uses TRBV20-1 with TRBJ2-1; TRBD2 matches 7 bases. This CDR3 region has 15 residues. Germline CDR1 and CDR2: DFQATT and SNEGSKA (reference sequence). Trimming removed 0 bases from V and 3 bases from J; junction bases left unmatched: 5. The CDR3: CSARDLRGSYNEQFF. In DNA form, the CDR3 reads TGCAGTGCTAGAGATCTTCGCGGGAGCTACAATGAGCAGTTCTTC.

This clonotype was counted at least ten times. For the CDR3, the DNA is TGCAGTGCTAGCTTTAGGGACCAAGAGACCCAGTACTTC. Translating gives CSASFRDQETQYF. The chain joins TRBV20-1 to TRBJ2-5; D not resolved. Germline-derived CDR1 and CDR2 are DFQATT and SNEGSKA (reference sequence). This CDR3 is built from 13 residues. Trimming cost V 3 bases and J 0 bases, with 8 bases left between them.

This clonotype has a count of ten or more. This sequence joins TRBV7-8 and TRBJ2-3; 13 bases line up with TRBD2. Trimming removed 5 bases from V and 2 bases from J; junction bases left unmatched: 4. Per germline, CDR1 SGHVS and CDR2 FQNEAQ. CDR3 length: 16 amino acids. The CDR3 here is CASSPGTSGVTDTQYF. The CDR3 DNA follows: TGTGCCAGCAGCCCGGGGACTAGCGGGGTCACAGATACGCAGTATTTT.

This clonotype was picked up a small number of times. The rearrangement joins TRBV6-1 to TRBJ1-3; D may be TRBD1 (6 bases). V shed 5 bases and J shed 0 bases, with 11 bases lying between them. Germline V CDR1 and CDR2: MNHNS, SASEGT. The CDR3 is 15 amino acids. Here the CDR3 reads CASSTTGSSGNTIYF. CDR3 nucleotide sequence: TGTGCCAGCAGTACCACAGGGAGCTCTGGAAACACCATATATTTT.

The table lists this clonotype with many counts. The chain recombines TRBV6-1 with TRBJ2-1; 8 positions agree with TRBD2. Germline CDR1 is MNHNS and CDR2 is SASEGT. The V and J ends lost 5 bases and 7 bases, in that order; junction bases with no gene match: 13. This CDR3 contains 16 residues. The DNA for the CDR3 is TGTGCCAGCAGTCCCCGAGGAAGCGGGAGAACTAATGAGCAGTTCTTC. This gives the protein CASSPRGSGRTNEQFF.

The V and J genes are TRBV20-1 and TRBJ2-5; 8 bases line up with TRBD2. This CDR3 has 13 residues. Germline CDR1 DFQATT, CDR2 SNEGSKA (reference sequence). After removal of 5 bases from V and 6 bases from J, the junction contained 8 bases not matched to a gene. This chain's CDR3 is CSAPRTSRQTQYF. For the CDR3, the DNA is TGCAGTGCTCCCCGGACTAGCCGTCAGACCCAGTACTTC.

This clonotype was recorded at least ten times. This sequence joins TRBV28 and TRBJ2-1; D is uncertain. Germline CDR1 MDHEN, CDR2 SYDVKM. The CDR3 is made up of 16 amino acids. V lost 6 bases and J 1 base, leaving 16 bases between the germline ends. The CDR3 DNA reads as TGTGCCAGCAGATCCGACCTGGAAAATTCCTACAATGAGCAGTTCTTC. This gives the protein CASRSDLENSYNEQFF.

This clonotype was detected a few times. The CDR3 region has the DNA TGTGCCAGCAGCGTACCTATAACCGGCGGGGAGCTGTTTTTT. Its protein is CASSVPITGGELFF. The chain has TRBV9 and TRBJ2-2; D not resolved. This CDR3 spans 14 amino acids. CDR1 is SGDLS, CDR2 YYNGEE, per germline. Trimming left V 1 base short and J 7 bases short, with 11 bases between.

This clonotype was found a few times. The chain carries TRBV27 and TRBJ1-6; TRBD1 matches 11 bases. The CDR3 spans 15 residues. Losses at the gene ends were 5 bases for V and 10 bases for J; bases not matched to a gene: 7. The V gene's germline CDR1 is MNHEY and CDR2 SMNVEV (reference sequence). DNA for the CDR3: TGTGCCAGCAGTGGCTGGACAGGGGGCTTATCACCCCTCCACTTT. Its translation: CASSGWTGGLSPLHF.

This clonotype was picked up many times. DNA for the CDR3: TGTGCCAGCAGTCTCCGGACTAGCGGCCCCTCCTACGAGCAGTACTTC. This translates into CASSLRTSGPSYEQYF. The chain couples TRBV28 to TRBJ2-7, with 10 bases matching TRBD2. Per the germline V gene, CDR1 is MDHEN and CDR2 is SYDVKM. The CDR3 is 16 amino acids. Trimming cost V 5 bases and J 0 bases; bases outside gene matches: 7.

This chain connects TRBV5-4 to TRBJ2-1, with TRBD2 matching 7 bases. The V gene's germline CDR1 is SGHNT and CDR2 YYREEE (reference sequence). Trimming took 4 bases from V and 8 from J; bases not matched to a gene: 6. CDR3 length: 13 amino acids. CDR3 loop: CASSRVSGDEQFF. CDR3 coding DNA: TGTGCCAGCAGCCGAGTGAGCGGGGATGAGCAGTTCTTC. Looking up the rest from reference TRBV5-4 and TRBJ2-1 gives the full variable domain: ETGVTQSPTHLIKTRGQQVTLRCSSQSGHNTVSWYQQALGQGPQFIFQYYREEENGRGNFPPRFSGLQFPNYSSELNVNALELDDSALYLCASSRVSGDEQFFGPGTRLTVL.

In this sample, this clonotype turned up many times. J is TRBJ2-1 and V is TRBV7-2, with D hard to call. CDR1 and CDR2 (germline): SGHTA, FQGNSA. The ends were cut back, 10 bases at V and 2 bases at J, with 15 bases in the middle. The CDR3 loop spans 14 amino acids. The CDR3 sequence: CATRFNVPYNEQFF. For the CDR3, the DNA is TGTGCCACTAGATTCAATGTCCCCTACAATGAGCAGTTCTTC.

This clonotype was seen more than once but under ten times. V gene TRBV4-3 combines with J gene TRBJ1-6, with D hard to call. Germline CDR1 and CDR2: LGHNA and YSLEER. V lost 1 base to trimming and J lost 3 bases, with 10 bases between them. CDR3 length: 16 amino acids. CDR3 in DNA: TGCGCCAGCAGCCAAGGCAGAGCGTACTATAATTCACCCCTCCACTTT. It translates to CASSQGRAYYNSPLHF.

The rearrangement links TRBV7-3 to TRBJ2-1; maybe TRBD2 (6 bases). Germline V gene data show CDR1 as SGHTA and CDR2 as FQGTGA. Trimming pared 4 bases from V and 5 bases from J, leaving 15 bases between. The CDR3 length is 15 residues. DNA for the CDR3: TGTGCCAGCAGCTCCCGACTAGTGGCCGACAATGAGCAGTTCTTC. The encoded protein is CASSSRLVADNEQFF.

This clonotype was detected many times. This sequence joins TRBV6-6 and TRBJ2-7, with 10 nucleotides matching TRBD2. V lost 2 bases to trimming and J lost 6 bases; unmatched junction nucleotides: 4. The CDR3 loop spans 14 amino acids. Germline V gene lookup returns CDR1 MNHNY and CDR2 SVGAGI (reference sequence). The DNA of the CDR3 is TGTGCCAGCAGTTACAGGCTAGCGGGAGCCGAGCAGTACTTC. As protein: CASSYRLAGAEQYF.

This clonotype occurred a few times. This chain links TRBV18 with TRBJ1-5, with D tentatively TRBD1 (6 bases). Trimming removed 1 base from V and 2 bases from J, with 12 bases in between. The germline V gene encodes CDR1 KGHSH and CDR2 LQKENI. This CDR3 contains 16 residues. This CDR3 reads CASSPRGPGGNQPQHF. The CDR3 coding sequence is TGTGCCAGCTCACCACGCGGGCCAGGGGGCAATCAGCCCCAGCATTTT.